This record looks at one TCR beta chain sequence and its context. This entry is derived from a study of identical twins. TCRdb analysed the 5' RACE reads with MiXCR anew, one entry per CDR3 protein. The sample includes 500,000 to 600,000 distinct CDR3 sequences, 22% of them seen just once. Losses at the gene ends were 0 bases for V and 0 bases for J; bases not matched to a gene: 8. The CDR3 runs 18 residues. Germline V gene data show CDR1 as SGHDT and CDR2 as YYEEEE. This same sample was also part of a study on T cells expressing NK-cell markers. This second report adds: The authors derived TCR beta repertoires from sorted CD3+CD56+NKG2C+, CD3+CD56+NKG2C- and CD3+CD56-NKG2C+ T cells.

The receptor was derived from a woman aged 18 to 35 in good health. Sequencing was performed on CD4+ T cells sorted from blood. The chain combines TRBV5-6 with TRBJ2-1, with TRBD2 matching over 8 bases. The CDR3 DNA reads as TGTGCCAGCAGCTTGGGCGGGCTTAGCGGGATCTCCTACAATGAGCAGTTCTTC. Residues: CASSLGGLSGISYNEQFF.